The entry that follows covers one T cell receptor (beta chain) sequence. CDR3 length: 13 residues. Germline V CDR1 and CDR2: GTSNPN, SVGIG (reference sequence). J gave up 5 bases and V 4 bases, and 5 bases lay outside the gene matches. The sample belongs to a study of patients and donors after allogeneic stem cell transplantation. MiXCR was run by TCRdb on the RT-PCR reads, yielding one entry per CDR3 protein. The repertoire holds 25,000 to 35,000 distinct CDR3 sequences, with almost 7% as singletons. The clonotype comes from a human donor who was either an allogeneic HSCT recipient or a stem cell or donor lymphocyte infusion donor (not recorded which). It is not recorded whose cells these are; they may come from a transplant donor. The sequencing sample was made of blood, either unsorted or a sorted T cell fraction (not recorded which). This chain joins TRBV30 and TRBJ2-5, with TRBD2 matching 9 bases. The CDR3 nucleotides read TGTGCCTGGACTAGCGGGACGAGGGAGACCCAGTACTTC. This codes for CAWTSGTRETQYF.